What follows are 12 T cell receptor beta chains derived from one specimen sequenced in a study of blood T cell repertoires in COVID-19. Libraries were prepared by immunoSEQ multiplex PCR; TCRdb keeps only in-frame clonotypes and omits some of them. The sample lists some 290,000 clones, less than 90% seen once, with about 4.5% in the top ten. Sample: peripheral blood. These TCRs come from a man in his fifties or sixties who had recovered from COVID-19.

The rearrangement uses TRBV7-8 and TRBJ2-1, with 7 bases that match TRBD1. The CDR3 extends over 14 amino acids. Trimming cost V 4 bases and J 6 bases; bases outside gene matches: 6. The V gene's germline CDR1 is SGHVS and CDR2 FQNEAQ. Here the CDR3 DNA reads TGTGCCAGCAGCTCGCCCGACAGGGCCAATGAGCAGTTCTTC. It yields the protein CASSSPDRANEQFF.

The chain uses TRBV7-2 and TRBJ2-7; 9 bases match TRBD1. Germline trimming cut 2 bases from V and 7 bases from J; bases unmatched to any gene: 9. This CDR3 contains 15 residues. Germline V gives CDR1 SGHTA, CDR2 FQGNSA. CDR3 nucleotide sequence: TGTGCCAGCAGCTTAAGGCCGGGACAGGGTCGGGAGCAGTACTTC. Encoded protein: CASSLRPGQGREQYF.

The CDR3 DNA sequence: TGTGCCAGCAGCTTTGATAGCGGGGCCCAAGAGACCCAGTACTTC. Translated, it gives CASSFDSGAQETQYF. The gene calls are TRBV5-4 and TRBJ2-5, with 8 bases aligning to TRBD2. The CDR3 consists of 15 residues. Germline V gives CDR1 SGHNT, CDR2 YYREEE (reference sequence). J lost 1 base, V lost 2 bases, and 4 bases had no gene match.

The chain combines TRBV5-4 with TRBJ2-7; D might be TRBD1 (5 bases). The CDR3 runs to 16 residues. Germline V CDR1 and CDR2: SGHNT, YYREEE (reference sequence). The V gene lost 1 base and the J gene lost 3 bases, with 17 bases spanning the gap. In DNA, the CDR3 is TGTGCCAGCAGCTTGAGTAATGGGGCGCGACACTACGAGCAGTACTTC. It is translated as CASSLSNGARHYEQYF. The full variable domain, with the rest looked up from reference TRBV5-4 and TRBJ2-7, is ETGVTQSPTHLIKTRGQQVTLRCSSQSGHNTVSWYQQALGQGPQFIFQYYREEENGRGNFPPRFSGLQFPNYSSELNVNALELDDSALYLCASSLSNGARHYEQYFGPGTRLTVT.

The chain couples TRBV27 to TRBJ2-3; D unclear. CDR1 and CDR2 from the germline V gene are MNHEY and SMNVEV (reference sequence). This CDR3 contains 14 residues. V lost 5 bases to trimming and J lost 4 bases, with 13 bases between them. This CDR3 is CASSGRRRADTQYF. As DNA, the CDR3 is TGTGCCAGCAGTGGTAGGAGAAGAGCAGATACGCAGTATTTT.

The chain employs TRBV28 and TRBJ1-2; 7 nucleotides line up with TRBD1. This CDR3 is built from 13 residues. Germline V gene lookup returns CDR1 MDHEN and CDR2 SYDVKM. V trimming: 10 bases; J trimming: 8 bases; junction bases outside the gene matches: 13. CDR3 loop: CAIREQGVRGYTF. CDR3 DNA sequence: TGTGCCATCCGAGAGCAGGGGGTACGAGGCTACACCTTC.

The V gene is TRBV7-6, the J gene TRBJ2-2, with 11 bases lining up with TRBD2. This CDR3 is built from 18 residues. With 2 bases clipped from V and 6 bases from J, the junction kept 11 bases outside the gene matches. Germline values: CDR1 SGHVS, CDR2 FNYEAQ. The CDR3 DNA sequence: TGTGCCAGCAGCTTATCTCTTGAGTCTAGCGGGAGGCCCGGGGAGCTGTTTTTT. This gives the protein CASSLSLESSGRPGELFF.

The rearrangement uses TRBV24-1 and TRBJ2-7; D remains unclear. This CDR3 spans 12 amino acids. Looked up from germline, CDR1 is KGHDR and CDR2 is SFDVKD. The V gene lost 4 bases and the J gene lost 7 bases, with 10 bases spanning the gap. CDR3 sequence reads: CATSDYGWEQYF. In DNA, the CDR3 is TGTGCCACCAGTGACTACGGTTGGGAGCAGTACTTC.

V gene TRBV9 combines with J gene TRBJ1-2; TRBD1 agrees at 7 bases. V lost 5 bases to trimming and J lost 2 bases; unmatched junction nucleotides: 3. The V gene's germline CDR1 is SGDLS and CDR2 YYNGEE. The CDR3 runs to 13 residues. The CDR3 DNA follows: TGTGCCAGCAGGGCAGGGGGGAACTATGGCTACACCTTC. Protein sequence: CASRAGGNYGYTF.

This clone was counted once. The V and J genes are TRBV7-9 and TRBJ2-7; a weak D match, TRBD2 (6 bases). The CDR3 has 15 amino acids. The germline V and J ends were trimmed by 5 bases and 2 bases, with 16 bases remaining between them. CDR1 and CDR2 from the germline V gene are SEHNR and FQNEAQ (reference sequence). The CDR3 is CASSPMGLQAYEQYF. The CDR3 DNA reads TGTGCCAGCAGCCCTATGGGACTGCAAGCCTACGAGCAGTACTTC.

The chain recombines TRBV11-1 with TRBJ1-6, with a weak D call TRBD1 (6 bases). Trimming took 4 bases from V and 7 from J, leaving 14 bases between them. The length of the CDR3 is 15 residues. Germline V lookup: CDR1 SGHAT, CDR2 FQDESV (reference sequence). CDR3 bases: TGTGCCAGCAGCTCCCTAACAGGGACAAATTCACCCCTCCACTTT. Translated, it gives CASSSLTGTNSPLHF.

The CDR3 loop reads CASSFGQVNTGELFF. The CDR3 DNA reads as TGTGCCAGTAGTTTTGGGCAGGTGAACACCGGGGAGCTGTTTTTT. The chain is built from TRBV19 and TRBJ2-2, with no clear D. With 5 bases removed from V and 1 base from J, the gap between germline ends came to 11 bases. The CDR3 totals 15 residues. Germline V gene data show CDR1 as LNHDA and CDR2 as SQIVND (reference sequence). Using reference TRBV19 and TRBJ2-2 for the parts outside the CDR3, the full variable domain is DGGITQSPKYLFRKEGQNVTLSCEQNLNHDAMYWYRQDPGQGLRLIYYSQIVNDFQKGDIAEGYSVSREKKESFPLTVTSAQKNPTAFYLCASSFGQVNTGELFFGEGSRLTVL.